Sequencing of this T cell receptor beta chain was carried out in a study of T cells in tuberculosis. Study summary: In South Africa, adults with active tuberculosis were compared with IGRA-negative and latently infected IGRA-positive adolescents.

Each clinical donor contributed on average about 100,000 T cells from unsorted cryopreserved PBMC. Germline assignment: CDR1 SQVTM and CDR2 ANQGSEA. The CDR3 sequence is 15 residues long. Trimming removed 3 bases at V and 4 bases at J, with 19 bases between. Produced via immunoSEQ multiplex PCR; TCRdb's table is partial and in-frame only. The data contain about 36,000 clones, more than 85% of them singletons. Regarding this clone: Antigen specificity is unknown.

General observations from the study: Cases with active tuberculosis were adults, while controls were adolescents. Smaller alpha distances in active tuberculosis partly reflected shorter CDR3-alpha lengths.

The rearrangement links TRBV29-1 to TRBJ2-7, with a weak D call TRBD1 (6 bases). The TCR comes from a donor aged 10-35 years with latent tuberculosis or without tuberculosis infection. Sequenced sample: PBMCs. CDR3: CSVESGEGRGYEQYF. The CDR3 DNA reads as TGCAGCGTTGAGTCGGGTGAGGGCAGGGGTTACGAGCAGTACTTC.